The sequence of this T cell receptor (beta chain) was determined in a study of CD8 T cells in ankylosing spondylitis. Study-level findings and limits: Clones that were linked to disease were CD8+ and were relatively rare in peripheral blood. Researchers reportedly found disease-linked clones significantly enriched in matched ankylosing spondylitis synovial fluid.

Turning to this clonotype: Antigen unknown.

This CDR3 region has 18 residues. CDR1 is SGHAT and CDR2 is FQNNGV in the germline V gene. The V segment lost 5 bases and the J segment 6 bases; nucleotides outside the gene matches: 17. Libraries of TCR beta came from quantitative 5'-RACE with molecular barcodes. TCRdb re-analysed the 5' RACE reads in MiXCR, keeping a single row per CDR3 protein. The repertoire holds some 350,000 distinct CDR3 sequences, roughly 14% seen once, with roughly 1.1% in the top ten. The specimen was blood, either unsorted or a sorted T cell fraction (not recorded which). V gene TRBV11-2 combines with J gene TRBJ2-3, with TRBD2 matching over 10 bases. This TCR was sampled from a male donor with ankylosing spondylitis or in good health (not recorded which). The CDR3 nucleotides read TGTGCCAGCAGCCCCTTTATAAAGCGGGAGGGCCATTTTGATACGCAGTATTTT. It is translated as CASSPFIKREGHFDTQYF.